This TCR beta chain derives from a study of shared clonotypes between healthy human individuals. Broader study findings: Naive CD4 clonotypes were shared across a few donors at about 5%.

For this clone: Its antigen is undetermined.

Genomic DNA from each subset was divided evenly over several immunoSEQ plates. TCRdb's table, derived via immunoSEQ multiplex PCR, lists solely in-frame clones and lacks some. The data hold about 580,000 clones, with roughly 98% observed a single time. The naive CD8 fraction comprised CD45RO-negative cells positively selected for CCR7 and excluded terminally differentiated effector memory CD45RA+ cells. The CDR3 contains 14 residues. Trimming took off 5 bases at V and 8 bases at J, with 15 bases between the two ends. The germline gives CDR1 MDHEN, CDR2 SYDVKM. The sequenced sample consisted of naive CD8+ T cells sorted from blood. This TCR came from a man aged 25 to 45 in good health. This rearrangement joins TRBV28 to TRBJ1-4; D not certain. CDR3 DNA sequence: TGTGCCAGCAGTCCCGCCGGCGATGCCGAAAAACTGTTTTTT. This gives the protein CASSPAGDAEKLFF. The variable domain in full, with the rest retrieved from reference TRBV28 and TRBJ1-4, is DVKVTQSSRYLVKRTGEKVFLECVQDMDHENMFWYRQDPGLGLRLIYFSYDVKMKEKGDIPEGYSVSREKKERFSLILESASTNQTSMYLCASSPAGDAEKLFFGSGTQLSVL.